The rows below give T cell receptor beta chains drawn from one sample of a study of T cell clonotyping in hematopoietic cell transplantation. The data were produced by immunoSEQ multiplex PCR, yet TCRdb's version contains in-frame clones alone and is incomplete. Found here are about 8,000 clones, 75% to 85% of them singletons; the top ten hold 4% to 5%. The sequenced sample was peripheral blood mononuclear cells, obtained 180 days after allogeneic stem cell transplant. The receptors shown here come from a female patient aged 50 to 60 who had an allogeneic stem cell transplant from an unrelated donor, so the T cells may come from the graft donor. Some clones in this sample may be carry-over from other donors' samples. The CDR3 runs from the conserved cysteine through the conserved F or W. D genes are given only for firm matches. Some rows have no size entry. The others give once, few or many, or a class for an expanded clone.

v_gene	d_gene	abundance	j_gene	CDR3nt	CDR3aa
TRBV19	TRBD1	.	TRBJ2-2	TGTGCCAGTAGTACAACAGGGGGCCACGGGGAGCTGTTTTTT	CASSTTGGHGELFF
TRBV29-1	TRBD1	.	TRBJ2-5	TGCAGCGTTGAAGAGGACAGGGGTCGATCGGAGACCCAGTACTTC	CSVEEDRGRSETQYF
TRBV19	TRBD1	.	TRBJ1-5	TGTGCCAGTAGTTCCACGCCGGGACAGCCCAGCAATCAGCCCCAGCATTTT	CASSSTPGQPSNQPQHF
TRBV19	.	.	TRBJ2-5	TGTGCCACGGGGTCTCAAGAGACCCAGTACTTC	CATGSQETQYF
TRBV7-9	.	.	TRBJ2-6	TGTGCCAGCAGCTTTCACAGTGGGGCCAACGTCCTGACTTTC	CASSFHSGANVLTF
TRBV30	.	few	TRBJ2-2	TGTGCCGGGTGGGGGACCGGGGAGCTGTTTTTT	CAGWGTGELFF
TRBV11-2	.	.	TRBJ1-1	TGTGCCAGCAGCCTGACGCGGGGGGGTACTGAAGCTTTCTTT	CASSLTRGGTEAFF
TRBV30	TRBD1	.	TRBJ1-1	TGTGCCTGGATTGATACAGGGGTCACTGAAGCTTTCTTT	CAWIDTGVTEAFF
TRBV5-1	TRBD2	once	TRBJ2-7	TGCGCCAGCAGCATAAGCGGGACCGTGAGCTCCTACGAGCAGTACTTC	CASSISGTVSSYEQYF
TRBV6-6	.	.	TRBJ1-4	TGTGCCACCGGCCGACAGCCTAATGAAAAACTGTTTTTT	CATGRQPNEKLFF
TRBV9	.	.	TRBJ2-5	TGTGCCAGCAGCAGGGGGTCCCAAGAGACCCAGTACTTC	CASSRGSQETQYF
TRBV4-2	.	.	TRBJ2-2	TGTGCCAGCAGCCCAAATGCGGGGAACCCCGGGGAGCTGTTTTTT	CASSPNAGNPGELFF
TRBV5-1	TRBD1	.	TRBJ2-5	TGCGCTAGCAGCTTGATGGGACAGGGGGCGAGGGGAGAGACCCAGTACTTC	CASSLMGQGARGETQYF
TRBV6-5	.	.	TRBJ2-5	TGTGCCAGCAGTTACTCGAGGGGGCAAGAGACCCAGTACTTC	CASSYSRGQETQYF